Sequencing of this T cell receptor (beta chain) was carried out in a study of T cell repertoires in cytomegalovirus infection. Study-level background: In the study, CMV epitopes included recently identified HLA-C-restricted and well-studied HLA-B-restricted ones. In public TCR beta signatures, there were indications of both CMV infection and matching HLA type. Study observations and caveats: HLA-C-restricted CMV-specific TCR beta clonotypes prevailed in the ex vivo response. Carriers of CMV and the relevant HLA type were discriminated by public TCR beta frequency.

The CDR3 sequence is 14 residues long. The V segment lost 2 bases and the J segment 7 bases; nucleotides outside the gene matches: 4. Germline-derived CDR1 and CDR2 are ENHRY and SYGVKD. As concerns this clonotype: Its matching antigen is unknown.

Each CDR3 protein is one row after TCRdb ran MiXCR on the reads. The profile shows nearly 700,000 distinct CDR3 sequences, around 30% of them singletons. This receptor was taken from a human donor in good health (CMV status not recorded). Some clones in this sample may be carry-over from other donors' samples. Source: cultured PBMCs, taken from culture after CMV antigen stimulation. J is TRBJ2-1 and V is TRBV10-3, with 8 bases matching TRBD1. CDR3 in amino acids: CAISEAGGRNEQFF. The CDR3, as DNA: TGTGCCATCAGTGAGGCAGGGGGCCGAAATGAGCAGTTCTTC.